These 26 T cell receptor beta chains originate from one sample sequenced in a study of T-cell memory formation after mild COVID-19. MiXCR, run by TCRdb on the 5' RACE reads, gives a single entry per CDR3 protein. The sample records roughly 300,000 distinct CDR3 sequences, 8% to 10% being singletons. Sequencing used PBMCs or a T cell subset sorted from them (not recorded which). The source is a man aged 18 to 30 who had mild COVID-19 (a few samples of this study predate the infection). Cell type and time point are not known.

The DNA for the CDR3 is TGCAGTGCTAGCGGCGGGGGGGCAAGCTTCCAAGAGACCCAGTACTTC. This sequence encodes CSASGGGASFQETQYF. The chain uses TRBV20-1 and TRBJ2-5; TRBD2 matches at 9 bases. This CDR3 spans 16 amino acids. Germline assignment: CDR1 DFQATT and CDR2 SNEGSKA (reference sequence). J was trimmed by 1 base and V by 3 bases; bases with no gene match: 9.

This clonotype was found many times. The chain recombines TRBV11-2 with TRBJ1-5; no clear D. Trimming took off 5 bases at V and 1 base at J, with 24 bases between the two ends. Per the germline V gene, CDR1 is SGHAT and CDR2 is FQNNGV. The CDR3 runs 19 residues. The CDR3 reads CASSPTGSPGSGSNQPQHF. In DNA, the CDR3 is TGTGCCAGCAGCCCGACCGGGTCACCCGGATCCGGGAGCAATCAGCCCCAGCATTTT.

The chain uses TRBV7-9 and TRBJ1-1, with D uncertain. V was clipped by 6 bases and J by 5 bases, with 13 bases between them. The CDR3 has 13 residues. From germline, CDR1 is SEHNR and CDR2 FQNEAQ (reference sequence). CDR3 sequence: CASSRHFSTEAFF. CDR3 bases: TGTGCCAGCAGTCGCCATTTCTCTACTGAAGCTTTCTTT. Using reference TRBV7-9 and TRBJ1-1 for the parts outside the CDR3, the full variable domain is DTGVSQNPRHKITKRGQNVTFRCDPISEHNRLYWYRQTLGQGPEFLTYFQNEAQLEKSRLLSDRFSAERPKGSFSTLEIQRTEQGDSAMYLCASSRHFSTEAFFGQGTRLTVV.

This clonotype was detected ten times or more. The J gene is TRBJ1-2, the V gene TRBV5-1, with 8 bases fitting TRBD1. The CDR3 extends over 15 amino acids. CDR1 is SGHRS and CDR2 is YFSETQ in the germline V gene. J gave up 1 base and V 1 base, and 3 bases lay outside the gene matches. CDR3 in DNA: TGCGCCAGCAGCTTGTCAGGGGGCGATAACTATGGCTACACCTTC. Translating it yields CASSLSGGDNYGYTF.

The CDR3 sequence: CASSLGTGTSTEAFF. Here the CDR3 DNA reads TGCGCCAGCAGCCTCGGGACAGGGACGAGCACTGAAGCTTTCTTT. This chain uses TRBV4-3 with TRBJ1-1, with TRBD1 matching over 9 bases. V dropped 4 bases and J dropped 4; count of bases not matched to a gene: 7. In germline, CDR1 is LGHNA, CDR2 YSLEER. This CDR3 has 15 amino acids.

The rearrangement links TRBV12-3 or TRBV12-4 to TRBJ2-1; D is unresolved. V lost 2 bases and J lost 0, with 8 bases in between. The CDR3 has 15 amino acids. CDR3: CASSLSAGSYNEQFF. For the CDR3, the DNA is TGTGCCAGCAGTTTAAGCGCCGGCTCCTACAATGAGCAGTTCTTC.

The J gene is TRBJ2-1, the V gene TRBV6-6, with TRBD1 matching 8 bases. Germline V gives CDR1 MNHNY, CDR2 SVGAGI (reference sequence). V trimming: 6 bases; J trimming: 0 bases; junction bases outside the gene matches: 7. This CDR3 has 16 residues. The CDR3 spells CASRAWTGSSYNEQFF. CDR3 coding DNA: TGTGCCAGCAGAGCCTGGACAGGGAGCTCCTACAATGAGCAGTTCTTC.

The chain uses TRBV29-1 and TRBJ2-1; 11 positions match TRBD2. This CDR3 comprises 15 residues. V was pared by 6 bases and J by 9 bases, with 13 bases of the junction left unmatched. CDR1 SQVTM and CDR2 ANQGSEA come from the germline V gene. CDR3 bases: TGCAGCGTCAGTAGCGGGGGGGCCATCCACGGTGAGCAGTTCTTC. As protein: CSVSSGGAIHGEQFF.

This clonotype was observed a handful of times. The genes are TRBV5-1 and TRBJ2-1; 12 nucleotides match TRBD2. Germline assignment: CDR1 SGHRS and CDR2 YFSETQ. With 1 base clipped from V and 8 bases from J, the junction kept 10 bases outside the gene matches. The CDR3 runs 17 residues. CDR3 protein: CASSLSASGGAVDEQFF. In DNA form, the CDR3 reads TGCGCCAGCAGCTTGTCGGCTAGCGGGGGGGCGGTCGATGAGCAGTTCTTC.

Written as DNA, the CDR3 is TGTGCCAGCAGCACCCAGAGGGGCACTGAAGCTTTCTTT. Protein product: CASSTQRGTEAFF. The rearrangement joins TRBV6-5 to TRBJ1-1, with TRBD1 as a possible D gene (5 bases). The V end was cut by 6 bases, the J end by 4 bases, with 12 bases between. The CDR3 is 13 residues long. CDR1 MNHEY and CDR2 SVGAGI come from the germline V gene.

This clonotype came up a few times. The rearrangement links TRBV4-2 to TRBJ1-1, with D uncertain. Between the trimmed V and J ends, which lost 0 bases and 0 bases, there was a span of 14 bases. The CDR3 length is 17 residues. In germline, CDR1 is LGHNA, CDR2 YNFKEQ. CDR3 in amino acids: CASSQESPGYLNTEAFF. CDR3 coding DNA: TGTGCCAGCAGCCAAGAAAGTCCGGGCTACTTGAACACTGAAGCTTTCTTT.

The V and J genes are TRBV7-9 and TRBJ2-3, with TRBD2 matching over 8 bases. The CDR3 extends over 17 amino acids. Trimming at V came to 5 bases and at J to 4 bases, leaving 14 bases not matched to a gene. CDR1 SEHNR and CDR2 FQNEAQ come from the germline V gene (reference sequence). CDR3 DNA: TGTGCCAGCAGCCCCGCTAACGGGGGGGCCCAGGCAGATACGCAGTATTTT. Its translation: CASSPANGGAQADTQYF.

This clonotype was seen only a few times. CDR3 in amino acids: CSAPNPPGVETQYF. CDR3 nucleotide sequence: TGCAGTGCTCCGAACCCCCCGGGGGTGGAGACCCAGTACTTC. The chain joins TRBV20-1 to TRBJ2-5; tentative D call: TRBD2 (6 bases). Between the trimmed V and J ends, which lost 5 bases and 5 bases, there was a span of 18 bases. In germline, CDR1 is DFQATT, CDR2 SNEGSKA (reference sequence). The CDR3 consists of 14 residues.

CDR3 bases: TGTGCCAGCAGTTCCCCACACTCCCAGGGAACTGAAGCTTTCTTT. Amino acid sequence: CASSSPHSQGTEAFF. The chain employs TRBV6-5 and TRBJ1-1, with D perhaps TRBD1 (5 bases). The CDR3 sequence is 15 residues long. V gave up 4 bases and J gave up 5 bases, with 17 bases separating them. CDR1 is MNHEY, CDR2 SVGAGI, per germline.

The rearrangement joins TRBV3-1 to TRBJ2-5, with 9 bases lining up with TRBD2. V was pared by 3 bases and J by 3 bases, with 8 bases of the junction left unmatched. CDR3 length equals 16 residues. CDR1 and CDR2 from the germline V gene are LGHDT and YNNKEL (reference sequence). This CDR3 reads CASSQRRGGREETQYF. The CDR3 DNA is TGTGCCAGCAGCCAGCGGCGGGGGGGCAGGGAAGAGACCCAGTACTTC.

V is TRBV19 and J is TRBJ1-1; the match to TRBD1 covers 7 bases. CDR1 LNHDA and CDR2 SQIVND come from the germline V gene (reference sequence). V dropped 3 bases and J dropped 8; count of bases not matched to a gene: 3. The CDR3 covers 12 residues. CDR3 in amino acids: CASSMTGSEAFF. In nucleotides, the CDR3 is TGTGCCAGTAGTATGACAGGGTCGGAAGCTTTCTTT. The full variable domain, in which reference TRBV19 and TRBJ1-1 provide the parts outside the CDR3, is DGGITQSPKYLFRKEGQNVTLSCEQNLNHDAMYWYRQDPGQGLRLIYYSQIVNDFQKGDIAEGYSVSREKKESFPLTVTSAQKNPTAFYLCASSMTGSEAFFGQGTRLTVV.

The J gene is TRBJ2-1, the V gene TRBV5-4; TRBD2 matches at 8 bases. This CDR3 spans 14 amino acids. Trimming took 5 bases from V and 8 from J; bases not matched to a gene: 9. Germline V gene data show CDR1 as SGHNT and CDR2 as YYREEE (reference sequence). The DNA for the CDR3 is TGTGCCAGCAGTAGGCGGGGGGAAGAGGATGAGCAGTTCTTC. It encodes CASSRRGEEDEQFF.

The chain has TRBV18 and TRBJ2-1, with unresolved D. V lost 2 bases to trimming and J lost 5 bases, with 10 bases between them. In germline, CDR1 is KGHSH, CDR2 LQKENI. This CDR3 comprises 14 residues. Here the CDR3 reads CASSPREEHNEQFF. The CDR3 coding sequence is TGTGCCAGCTCACCAAGAGAAGAACACAATGAGCAGTTCTTC.

J is TRBJ2-3 and V is TRBV4-3; 8 nucleotides align to TRBD2. The germline V gene has CDR1 LGHNA and CDR2 YSLEER. V gave up 0 bases and J gave up 5 bases; unmatched junction bases: 4. The CDR3 spans 15 residues. The CDR3 DNA follows: TGCGCCAGCAGCCAAGATTCCAGCGGGGGAGATACGCAGTATTTT. This translates into CASSQDSSGGDTQYF.

In regard to this clonotype: This may be a read error, as it is one base from a much larger clone. This chain uses TRBV20-1 with TRBJ2-7, with TRBD2 matching over 11 bases. The germline V gene has CDR1 DFQATT and CDR2 SNEGSKA (reference sequence). Trimming took 4 bases from V and 5 from J; bases not matched to a gene: 7. This CDR3 has 14 amino acids. The CDR3 sequence: CSATLAGGHNEQYF. The CDR3 DNA is TGCAGTGCTACCCTAGCGGGGGGCCACAACGAGCAGTACTTC.

This clonotype was counted many times. The gene calls are TRBV4-3 and TRBJ2-1, with D uncertain. Trimming cost V 2 bases and J 0 bases, with 14 bases left between them. Looked up from germline, CDR1 is LGHNA and CDR2 is YSLEER. The CDR3 length is 17 residues. The CDR3 loop reads CASSQSETGSSYNEQFF. The CDR3, as DNA: TGCGCCAGCAGCCAATCTGAAACCGGTAGCTCCTACAATGAGCAGTTCTTC.

This clonotype was recorded many times. V is TRBV7-6 and J is TRBJ2-1; TRBD2 matches 11 bases. V shed 5 bases and J 3 bases; nucleotides not matched to a gene: 12. Germline values: CDR1 SGHVS, CDR2 FNYEAQ. This CDR3 is 18 amino acids long. The CDR3 region is CASSPGVAGGRGYNEQFF. CDR3 bases: TGTGCCAGCAGCCCCGGAGTAGCGGGGGGGCGAGGCTACAATGAGCAGTTCTTC.

The rearrangement links TRBV9 to TRBJ1-6; no firm D call. Germline V gene data show CDR1 as SGDLS and CDR2 as YYNGEE. V lost 4 bases and J 10 bases, leaving 12 bases between the germline ends. The CDR3 sequence is 13 residues long. As DNA, the CDR3 is TGTGCCAGCAGCTACGGTATCAGGTCACCCCTCCACTTT. Translation: CASSYGIRSPLHF.

The rearrangement uses TRBV4-3 and TRBJ1-1; D gene uncertain. The V end was cut by 2 bases, the J end by 4 bases, with 11 bases between. CDR1 and CDR2 (germline): LGHNA, YSLEER. The CDR3 runs to 14 residues. In DNA, the CDR3 is TGCGCCAGCAGCCAATCCCAGAGCGGCACTGAAGCTTTCTTT. Protein: CASSQSQSGTEAFF.

The chain has TRBV6-6 and TRBJ1-5; TRBD1 is a possible D gene (5 bases). Trimming left V 2 bases short and J 5 bases short, with 13 bases between. The CDR3 is 15 amino acids. Germline assignment: CDR1 MNHNY and CDR2 SVGAGI (reference sequence). As DNA, the CDR3 is TGTGCCAGCAGTTACGCCAATCTAGGGGATCAGCCCCAGCATTTT. Translated: CASSYANLGDQPQHF.

This clonotype came up a few times. V usage is TRBV2 and J usage is TRBJ2-7, with D maybe TRBD2 (5 bases). The CDR3 extends over 12 amino acids. Trimming removed 7 bases from V and 3 bases from J, with 10 bases in between. Germline values: CDR1 SNHLY, CDR2 FYNNEI. DNA for the CDR3: TGTGCCAGCACGATGCGGGTCTACGAGCAGTACTTC. Its protein is CASTMRVYEQYF.